This passage covers 30 T cell receptor beta chains from one sample sequenced in a study of blood T cell repertoires in COVID-19. Profiling relied on immunoSEQ multiplex PCR, and the TCRdb table lists in-frame clones only, not all of them. This sample has approximately 170,000 clones; around nine tenths occur once, and the top ten carry roughly 3.5%. Sequencing used peripheral blood. All receptors derive from a man aged 65-85 years with acute or convalescent COVID-19.

The rearrangement links TRBV3-1 (or the pseudogene TRBV3-2) to TRBJ2-1, with 11 bases that match TRBD1. The CDR3 consists of 13 residues. Germline CDR1 LGHDT, CDR2 YNNKEL (reference sequence). The V and J ends lost 8 bases and 6 bases, in that order; junction bases with no gene match: 3. In DNA form, the CDR3 reads TGTGCCAGCGGACAGGGGGCAGTCAATGAGCAGTTCTTC. The encoded protein is CASGQGAVNEQFF.

This chain joins TRBV7-3 and TRBJ2-3, with 7 bases aligning to TRBD1. CDR3 size: 15 residues. The V segment lost 1 base and the J segment 2 bases; nucleotides outside the gene matches: 3. Germline CDR1 is SGHTA and CDR2 is FQGTGA. CDR3 nucleotides: TGTGCCAGCAGCTTAAGAGGGGGCGACACAGATACGCAGTATTTT. Amino acid sequence: CASSLRGGDTDTQYF.

V usage is TRBV7-9 and J usage is TRBJ1-2; D gene ambiguous. The length of the CDR3 is 15 residues. CDR1 is SEHNR and CDR2 is FQNEAQ in the germline V gene (reference sequence). Deletions cut 3 bases from V and 2 bases from J, with 13 bases between. As DNA, the CDR3 is TGTGCCAGCAGCTTTAGCGGCGTGGGGAACTATGGCTACACCTTC. Its protein is CASSFSGVGNYGYTF.

The chain has TRBV30 and TRBJ1-6; 7 bases line up with TRBD1. Germline CDR1 reads GTSNPN; CDR2 reads SVGIG (reference sequence). V gave up 0 bases and J gave up 12 bases; unmatched junction bases: 8. The CDR3 is made up of 14 amino acids. CDR3 DNA: TGTGCCTGGAGTGTTTCCGGGGCAGGGGGACCCCTCCACTTT. Its translation: CAWSVSGAGGPLHF.

The V call is TRBV6-5, the J call TRBJ2-1, with TRBD2 matching over 12 bases. CDR1 and CDR2 (germline): MNHEY, SVGAGI. CDR3 length equals 14 residues. Trimming at V came to 2 bases and at J to 11 bases, leaving 4 bases not matched to a gene. The CDR3 nucleotides read TGTGCCAGCAGTTACGAAAGGACTAGCGGGAAGCAGTTCTTC. Translation gives CASSYERTSGKQFF.

Details on this clone: Other DNA variants within this sample encode the same CDR3. The chain combines TRBV9 with TRBJ1-2; tentative D call: TRBD1 (6 bases). CDR1 is SGDLS and CDR2 is YYNGEE in the germline V gene. V lost 4 bases, J lost 2 bases, and 9 bases lay in between. The CDR3 contains 13 residues. The CDR3 reads CASSPDRNYGYTF. The CDR3 DNA reads as TGTGCCAGCAGCCCCGACAGGAACTATGGCTACACCTTC.

This chain links TRBV15 with TRBJ2-5, with 9 bases matching TRBD2. With V trimmed by 1 base and J by 5 bases, 8 bases remained unmatched. CDR1 LNHNV and CDR2 YYDKDF come from the germline V gene (reference sequence). The CDR3 consists of 16 residues. The CDR3, as DNA: TGTGCCACCAGCAGAGCCCGCGGGAGGGCCGGGGAGACCCAGTACTTC. Its protein product is CATSRARGRAGETQYF.

J is TRBJ1-2 and V is TRBV6-2 or TRBV6-3, with unresolved D. V lost 6 bases and J 3 bases, leaving 23 bases between the germline ends. The CDR3 is made up of 17 amino acids. CDR1 is MNHEY and CDR2 is SVGEGT in the germline V gene. The CDR3 nucleotides read TGTGCCAGCAGCAACCGACTTCCCGGTACCCGGCACTATGGCTACACCTTC. Translated, it gives CASSNRLPGTRHYGYTF.

This rearrangement joins TRBV2 to TRBJ1-2, with TRBD1 matching 8 bases. CDR3 size: 14 residues. In germline, CDR1 is SNHLY, CDR2 FYNNEI. The V and J ends lost 2 bases and 7 bases, in that order; junction bases with no gene match: 6. For the CDR3, the DNA is TGTGCCAGCAGTGAATATCAACAGGGGGTTGGCTACACCTTC. Translation: CASSEYQQGVGYTF. Full variable domain (missing parts from reference TRBV2 and TRBJ1-2): EPEVTQTPSHQVTQMGQEVILRCVPISNHLYFYWYRQILGQKVEFLVSFYNNEISEKSEIFDDQFSVERPDGSNFTLKIRSTKLEDSAMYFCASSEYQQGVGYTFGSGTRLTVV.

The genes are TRBV27 and TRBJ2-7; TRBD1 agrees at 7 bases. The CDR3 has 16 residues. V shed 5 bases, J shed 2 bases, and the junction held 12 bases outside the gene matches. Germline loops: CDR1 MNHEY, CDR2 SMNVEV (reference sequence). The CDR3 region is CASSTKLYRGTYEQYF. Here the CDR3 DNA reads TGTGCCAGCAGTACGAAACTGTACAGGGGCACCTACGAGCAGTACTTC.

CDR3 coding DNA: TGTGCCAGCAGCTCCCCGACTAGCGGGAAAAAGACAGATACGCAGTATTTT. It encodes CASSSPTSGKKTDTQYF. The chain joins TRBV13 to TRBJ2-3, with TRBD2 identical over 11 bases. Germline lookup yields CDR1 PRHDT and CDR2 FYEKMQ (reference sequence). The CDR3 has 17 amino acids. After removal of 4 bases from V and 3 bases from J, the junction contained 9 bases not matched to a gene.

The chain employs TRBV7-2 and TRBJ1-3; 9 bases are a match to TRBD1. In germline, CDR1 is SGHTA, CDR2 FQGNSA. The V and J ends lost 5 bases and 2 bases, in that order; junction bases with no gene match: 4. This CDR3 spans 15 amino acids. In DNA form, the CDR3 reads TGTGCCAGCAGCGTCCGACAGGGGGCTGGAAACACCATATATTTT. It is translated as CASSVRQGAGNTIYF.

This chain uses TRBV7-9 with TRBJ1-3; D call uncertain. The CDR3 covers 15 residues. Germline V gene sequence: CDR1 SEHNR, CDR2 FQNEAQ (reference sequence). V gave up 5 bases and J gave up 0 bases, with 11 bases separating them. The CDR3 DNA follows: TGTGCCAGCAGCCCGCAGGCTTCCTCTGGAAACACCATATATTTT. Its protein is CASSPQASSGNTIYF.

This sequence joins TRBV9 and TRBJ2-3; 13 bases align to TRBD2. V shed 3 bases and J 14 bases; nucleotides not matched to a gene: 6. Germline values: CDR1 SGDLS, CDR2 YYNGEE. The CDR3 is made up of 13 amino acids. CDR3 in amino acids: CASSGLAGGLVYF. The CDR3 DNA reads TGTGCCAGCAGCGGACTAGCGGGGGGCCTTGTGTATTTT.

The rearrangement joins TRBV28 to TRBJ2-5, with D hard to call. Germline V lookup: CDR1 MDHEN, CDR2 SYDVKM. The germline V and J ends were trimmed by 6 bases and 7 bases, with 15 bases remaining between them. The CDR3 is 13 amino acids. CDR3 residues: CASSPRVTGTQYF. Written as DNA, the CDR3 is TGTGCCAGCAGCCCGAGAGTCACGGGGACCCAGTACTTC.

The V gene is TRBV7-3, the J gene TRBJ2-2; 10 positions agree with TRBD1. This CDR3 contains 16 residues. The germline gives CDR1 SGHTA, CDR2 FQGTGA. Trimming took 1 base from V and 6 from J; bases not matched to a gene: 5. The CDR3 region is CASSLMGQGNPGELFF. The CDR3 region has the DNA TGTGCCAGCAGCTTAATGGGACAGGGGAATCCCGGGGAGCTGTTTTTT. The full variable domain, completed using reference TRBV7-3 and TRBJ2-2, is GAGVSQTPSNKVTEKGKYVELRCDPISGHTALYWYRQSLGQGPEFLIYFQGTGAADDSGLPNDRFFAVRPEGSVSTLKIQRTERGDSAVYLCASSLMGQGNPGELFFGEGSRLTVL.

The chain recombines TRBV6-2 or TRBV6-3 with TRBJ2-1, with TRBD1 identical over 7 bases. V shed 2 bases, J shed 9 bases, and the junction held 7 bases outside the gene matches. In germline, CDR1 is MNHEY, CDR2 SVGEGT. The CDR3 extends over 14 amino acids. For the CDR3, the DNA is TGTGCCAGCAGTTACGTAGGGGGCAGGGTTGAGCAGTTCTTC. Protein: CASSYVGGRVEQFF.

The chain couples TRBV7-2 to TRBJ1-3; the match to TRBD1 covers 11 bases. V dropped 3 bases and J dropped 7; count of bases not matched to a gene: 5. This CDR3 region has 15 residues. CDR1 and CDR2 from the germline V gene are SGHTA and FQGNSA. The CDR3 is CASSFTGTGGNTIYF. DNA for the CDR3: TGTGCCAGCAGCTTTACCGGGACAGGGGGTAACACCATATATTTT.

This sequence joins TRBV19 and TRBJ2-7; the match to TRBD1 covers 7 bases. With V trimmed by 5 bases and J by 4 bases, 11 bases remained unmatched. This CDR3 is built from 15 residues. CDR1 and CDR2 (germline): LNHDA, SQIVND (reference sequence). CDR3 sequence: CASSAYRGQPYEQYF. DNA of the CDR3: TGTGCCAGTAGTGCGTACAGGGGACAACCTTACGAGCAGTACTTC.

The CDR3 is CASSFLGRLEGGTQYF. Written as DNA, the CDR3 is TGTGCCAGCAGCTTTTTGGGACGACTAGAGGGTGGGACCCAGTACTTC. V gene TRBV11-2 combines with J gene TRBJ2-5; maybe TRBD2 (6 bases). Germline V gives CDR1 SGHAT, CDR2 FQNNGV. The CDR3 is made up of 16 amino acids. Trimming removed 3 bases from V and 7 bases from J, with 21 bases in between.

Comment on this clone: One junction end disagrees with the germline gene, perhaps due to a read error. The genes are TRBV10-3 and TRBJ2-1; 10 nucleotides match TRBD1. This CDR3 region has 15 residues. Germline V gene sequence: CDR1 ENHRY, CDR2 SYGVKD. CDR3 residues: CAISDPGQGINGQFF. For the CDR3, the DNA is TGTGCCATCAGTGACCCGGGACAGGGGATTAATGGGCAGTTCTTC.

This rearrangement joins TRBV6-5 to TRBJ1-2, with 8 bases that match TRBD1. The V and J ends lost 6 bases and 5 bases, in that order; junction bases with no gene match: 11. The V gene's germline CDR1 is MNHEY and CDR2 SVGAGI. CDR3 size: 15 residues. In DNA form, the CDR3 reads TGTGCCAGCAGGGGTCGACAGGGGAAGGATTATGGCTACACCTTC. This gives the protein CASRGRQGKDYGYTF.

The V and J genes are TRBV5-1 and TRBJ2-5; the D is unclear. The V end lost 0 bases, the J end lost 0 bases, and 9 bases lay between the germline ends. The CDR3 is 15 residues long. The germline V gene has CDR1 SGHRS and CDR2 YFSETQ. In DNA form, the CDR3 reads TGCGCCAGCAGCTTGGGCACCGCAGACCAAGAGACCCAGTACTTC. It encodes CASSLGTADQETQYF.

V gene TRBV30 combines with J gene TRBJ1-2; TRBD1 is a possible D gene (5 bases). This CDR3 is built from 12 residues. The V end was cut by 2 bases, the J end by 7 bases, with 11 bases between. Germline loops: CDR1 GTSNPN, CDR2 SVGIG (reference sequence). The CDR3, as DNA: TGTGCCTGGAGTCGACAGCTTGGTGGCTACACCTTC. It encodes CAWSRQLGGYTF.

The rearrangement uses TRBV6-5 and TRBJ1-4, with a weak D call TRBD1 (6 bases). Germline CDR1 and CDR2: MNHEY and SVGAGI. V lost 5 bases and J lost 4, with 11 bases in between. The length of the CDR3 is 14 residues. CDR3 DNA sequence: TGTGCCAGCAGTCAACAGGGTCTTAATGAAAAACTGTTTTTT. Its translation is CASSQQGLNEKLFF.

The chain is built from TRBV7-3 and TRBJ2-5, with 7 bases aligning to TRBD2. The CDR3 is made up of 14 amino acids. Trimming cost V 5 bases and J 4 bases; bases outside gene matches: 7. CDR1 is SGHTA, CDR2 FQGTGA, per germline. In DNA form, the CDR3 reads TGTGCCAGCAGCCCCGGGACTAAAGTAGAGACCCAGTACTTC. Translated: CASSPGTKVETQYF.

This chain connects TRBV19 to TRBJ2-3; 8 bases agree with TRBD2. The germline V gene has CDR1 LNHDA and CDR2 SQIVND (reference sequence). V shed 3 bases and J 2 bases; nucleotides not matched to a gene: 7. The CDR3 runs 16 residues. The CDR3 DNA sequence: TGTGCCAGTAGTATGATGTGGCGGGGGGACACAGATACGCAGTATTTT. Its translation: CASSMMWRGDTDTQYF.

Only one count was recorded for this clone. The rearrangement uses TRBV7-3 and TRBJ2-3; the D is unclear. Trimming left V 0 bases short and J 4 bases short, with 5 bases between. CDR3 size: 13 residues. CDR1 SGHTA and CDR2 FQGTGA come from the germline V gene. The CDR3 is CASSLTEADTQYF. Written as DNA, the CDR3 is TGTGCCAGCAGCTTAACTGAGGCAGATACGCAGTATTTT.

The gene calls are TRBV7-8 and TRBJ2-6, with D possibly TRBD1 on 5 matching bases. The V gene lost 2 bases and the J gene lost 2 bases, with 16 bases spanning the gap. CDR3 length: 18 residues. Germline CDR1 SGHVS, CDR2 FQNEAQ. As DNA, the CDR3 is TGTGCCAGCAGCTTATGGCAGGGCCACTTCGCTGGGGCCAACGTCCTGACTTTC. This sequence encodes CASSLWQGHFAGANVLTF.

As DNA, the CDR3 is TGCGCCAGCAGCGAACAGGTGATGGTGGGCAATGAGCAGTTCTTC. Residues: CASSEQVMVGNEQFF. The rearrangement uses TRBV4-1 and TRBJ2-1; maybe TRBD1 (5 bases). With 5 bases removed from V and 6 bases from J, the gap between germline ends came to 17 bases. The CDR3 is 15 amino acids. Looked up from germline, CDR1 is MGHRA and CDR2 is YSYEKL.